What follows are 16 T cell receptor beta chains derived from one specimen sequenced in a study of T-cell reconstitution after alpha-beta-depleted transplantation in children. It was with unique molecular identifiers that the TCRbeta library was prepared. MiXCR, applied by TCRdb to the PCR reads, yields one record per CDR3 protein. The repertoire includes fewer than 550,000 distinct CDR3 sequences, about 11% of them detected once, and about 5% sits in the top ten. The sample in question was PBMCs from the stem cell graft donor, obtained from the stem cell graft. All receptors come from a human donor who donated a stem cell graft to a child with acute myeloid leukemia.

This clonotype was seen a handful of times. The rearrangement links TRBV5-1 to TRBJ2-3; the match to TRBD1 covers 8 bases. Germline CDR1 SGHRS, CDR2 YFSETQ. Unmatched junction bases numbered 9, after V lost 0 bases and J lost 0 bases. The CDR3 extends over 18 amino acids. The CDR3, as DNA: TGCGCCAGCAGCTTGGGAACTACAGGGGGAAGAAGCACAGATACGCAGTATTTT. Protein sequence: CASSLGTTGGRSTDTQYF.

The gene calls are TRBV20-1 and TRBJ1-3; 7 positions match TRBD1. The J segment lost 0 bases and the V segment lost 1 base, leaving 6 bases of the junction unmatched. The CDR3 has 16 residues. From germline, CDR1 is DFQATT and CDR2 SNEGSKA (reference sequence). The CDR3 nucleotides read TGCAGTGCTAGAGCGACAGGGTTACACTCTGGAAACACCATATATTTT. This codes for CSARATGLHSGNTIYF.

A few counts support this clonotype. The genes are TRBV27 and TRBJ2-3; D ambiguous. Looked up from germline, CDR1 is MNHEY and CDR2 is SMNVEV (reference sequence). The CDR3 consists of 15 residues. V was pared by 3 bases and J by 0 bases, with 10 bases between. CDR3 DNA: TGTGCCAGCAGTTTGGTTCCATCTAGCACAGATACGCAGTATTTT. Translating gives CASSLVPSSTDTQYF.

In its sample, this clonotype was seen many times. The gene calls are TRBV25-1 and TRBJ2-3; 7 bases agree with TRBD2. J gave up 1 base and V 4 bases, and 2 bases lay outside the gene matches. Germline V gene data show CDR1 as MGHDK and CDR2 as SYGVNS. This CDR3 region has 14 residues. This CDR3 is CASSGSGGTDTQYF. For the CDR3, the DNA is TGTGCCAGCAGTGGGAGCGGGGGCACAGATACGCAGTATTTT.

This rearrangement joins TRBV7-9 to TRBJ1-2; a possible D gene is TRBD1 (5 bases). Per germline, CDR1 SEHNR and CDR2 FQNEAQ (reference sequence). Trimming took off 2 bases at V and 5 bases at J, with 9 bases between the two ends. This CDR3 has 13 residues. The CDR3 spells CASSLQTDYGYTF. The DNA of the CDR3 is TGTGCCAGCAGCTTACAGACAGATTATGGCTACACCTTC.

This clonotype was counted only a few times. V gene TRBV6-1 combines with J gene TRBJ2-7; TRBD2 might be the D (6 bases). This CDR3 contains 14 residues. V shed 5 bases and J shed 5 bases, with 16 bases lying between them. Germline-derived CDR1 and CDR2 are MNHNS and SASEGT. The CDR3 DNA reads TGTGCCAGCAGTCAGGGACTCCAAGCCAACGAGCAGTACTTC. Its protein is CASSQGLQANEQYF.

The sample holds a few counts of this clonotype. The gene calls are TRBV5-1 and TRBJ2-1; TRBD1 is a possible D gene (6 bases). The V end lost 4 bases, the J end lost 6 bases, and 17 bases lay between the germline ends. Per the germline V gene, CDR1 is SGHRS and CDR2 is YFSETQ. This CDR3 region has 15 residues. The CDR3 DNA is TGCGCCAGCAGCGTAATACTTCAGGGGACCAATGAGCAGTTCTTC. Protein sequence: CASSVILQGTNEQFF.

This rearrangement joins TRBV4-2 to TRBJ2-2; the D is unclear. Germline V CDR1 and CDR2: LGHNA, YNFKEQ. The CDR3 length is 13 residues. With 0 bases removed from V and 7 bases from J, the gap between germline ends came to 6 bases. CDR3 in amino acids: CASSQDGYGELFF. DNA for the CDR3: TGTGCCAGCAGCCAAGACGGCTACGGGGAGCTGTTTTTT.

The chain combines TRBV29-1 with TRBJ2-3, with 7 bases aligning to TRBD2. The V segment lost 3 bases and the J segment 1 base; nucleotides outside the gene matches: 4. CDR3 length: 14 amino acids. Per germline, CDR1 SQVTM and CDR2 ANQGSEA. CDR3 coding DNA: TGCAGCGTTGATGCCAGCGGGGGCACAGATACGCAGTATTTT. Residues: CSVDASGGTDTQYF.

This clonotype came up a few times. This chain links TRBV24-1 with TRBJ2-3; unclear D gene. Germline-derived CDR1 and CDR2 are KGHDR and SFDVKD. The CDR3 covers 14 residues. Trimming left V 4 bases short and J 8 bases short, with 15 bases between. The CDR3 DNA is TGTGCCACCAGTGACCCCGACGGTGGTGGTACGCAGTATTTT. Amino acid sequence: CATSDPDGGGTQYF.

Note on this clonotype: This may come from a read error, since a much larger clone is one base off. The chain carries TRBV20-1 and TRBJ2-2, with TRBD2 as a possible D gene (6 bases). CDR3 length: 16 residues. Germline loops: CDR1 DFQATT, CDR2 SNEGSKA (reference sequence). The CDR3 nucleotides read TGCTGTGCTAGAGACGGACTATACAGTACCGCCGGGGAGCTGTTTTTT. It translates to CCARDGLYSTAGELFF.

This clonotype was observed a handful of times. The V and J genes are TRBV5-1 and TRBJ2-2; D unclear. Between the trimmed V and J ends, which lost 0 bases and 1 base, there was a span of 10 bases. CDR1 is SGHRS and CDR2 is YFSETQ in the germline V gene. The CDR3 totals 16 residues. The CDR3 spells CASSLAEDGNTGELFF. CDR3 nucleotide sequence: TGCGCCAGCAGCTTGGCCGAAGACGGGAACACCGGGGAGCTGTTTTTT. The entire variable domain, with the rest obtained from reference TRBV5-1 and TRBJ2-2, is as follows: KAGVTQTPRYLIKTRGQQVTLSCSPISGHRSVSWYQQTPGQGLQFLFEYFSETQRNKGNFPGRFSGRQFSNSRSEMNVSTLELGDSALYLCASSLAEDGNTGELFFGEGSRLTVL.

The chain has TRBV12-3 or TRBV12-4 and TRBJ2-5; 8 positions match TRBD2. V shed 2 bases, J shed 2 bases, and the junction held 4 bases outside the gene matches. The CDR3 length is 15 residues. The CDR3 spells CASSLPGTSQETQYF. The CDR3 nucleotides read TGTGCCAGCAGTTTACCAGGGACTAGTCAAGAGACCCAGTACTTC.

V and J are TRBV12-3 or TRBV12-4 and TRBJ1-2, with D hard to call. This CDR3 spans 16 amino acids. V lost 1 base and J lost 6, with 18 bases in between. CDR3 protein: CASSLDRRGISHGYTF. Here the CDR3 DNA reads TGTGCCAGCAGTTTAGATCGTCGGGGAATCTCTCATGGCTACACCTTC.

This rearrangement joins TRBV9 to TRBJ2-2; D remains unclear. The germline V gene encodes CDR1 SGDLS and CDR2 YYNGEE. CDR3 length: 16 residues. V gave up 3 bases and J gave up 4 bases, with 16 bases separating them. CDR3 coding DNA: TGTGCCAGCAGCGGACCCGGGCCCTCGGGCACCGGGGAGCTGTTTTTT. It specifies CASSGPGPSGTGELFF.

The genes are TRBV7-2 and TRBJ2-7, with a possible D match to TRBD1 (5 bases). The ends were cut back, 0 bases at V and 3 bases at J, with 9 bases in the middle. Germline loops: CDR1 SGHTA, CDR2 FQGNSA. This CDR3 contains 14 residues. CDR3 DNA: TGTGCCAGCAGCTTAGCGGACACCTACTACGAGCAGTACGTC. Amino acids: CASSLADTYYEQYV.